Below, one T cell receptor beta chain is given with its context. The sample belongs to a study of blood T cell repertoires in COVID-19. Study-wide background: Samples representing acute and convalescent COVID-19 were sourced from the United States, Italy and Spain. T cells, B-cell-depleted T cells, or PBMCs provided the cDNA or gDNA that served as material.

In the original processing: Estimation of nucleated cell counts relied on the amplification of reference gene primers. The repertoire was sequenced with immunoSEQ multiplex PCR; TCRdb's copy has only in-frame clones and lacks some. Clonal size and the V and J genes are those of that table, whereas D and trimming came from the DNA. Of more than 70,000 clones listed, approximately 90% are singletons. The receptor comes from a woman aged 45-65 years in a cohort sampled during active COVID-19. The sequenced sample consisted of peripheral blood.

CDR3 amino acids: CASSARGGSSYNEQFF. Here the CDR3 DNA reads TGTGCCAGCAGTGCCCGAGGGGGTTCCTCCTACAATGAGCAGTTCTTC. The chain recombines TRBV27 with TRBJ2-1, with a tentative D call TRBD1 (6 bases). CDR1 and CDR2 (germline): MNHEY, SMNVEV (reference sequence). CDR3 size: 16 residues. The germline V and J ends were trimmed by 5 bases and 0 bases, with 14 bases remaining between them.